The 29 T cell receptor beta chains below all came from one sample that was sequenced in a study of long-term antiretroviral therapy in people with HIV. The authors ran the immunoSEQ assay, v3.0, at survey level. Assay: immunoSEQ multiplex PCR; the TCRdb copy retains only in-frame clones and omits some. The data contain 13,000 to 15,000 clones, approximately 91% of them singletons. The specimen comprised unsorted PBMCs, sampled 6.2 years after starting antiretroviral therapy. These receptors were collected from a man in his forties with HIV.

The chain carries TRBV10-3 and TRBJ2-7; D possibly matches TRBD1 or TRBD2 (5 bases each). Trimming removed 2 bases from V and 3 bases from J, with 8 bases in between. The germline CDR1 and CDR2 sequences are ENHRY and SYGVKD. The CDR3 spans 13 residues. CDR3 sequence reads: CAISEGGFYEQYF. The DNA of the CDR3 is TGTGCCATCAGTGAGGGGGGTTTCTACGAGCAGTACTTC.

In DNA form, the CDR3 reads TGTGCCAGCGACAGGGGGCCCAATCAGCCCCAGCATTTT. Translating it yields CASDRGPNQPQHF. The V and J genes are TRBV19 and TRBJ1-5; 10 bases agree with TRBD1. The CDR3 sequence is 13 residues long. CDR1 LNHDA and CDR2 SQIVND come from the germline V gene (reference sequence). The V and J ends lost 9 bases and 3 bases, in that order; junction bases with no gene match: 2.

The rearrangement joins TRBV5-4 to TRBJ1-2; 7 nucleotides match TRBD1. There are 15 residues in the CDR3. V lost 4 bases and J lost 4; bases outside the gene matches: 10. Looked up from germline, CDR1 is SGHNT and CDR2 is YYREEE (reference sequence). For the CDR3, the DNA is TGTGCCAGCAGCCGGATCGAGGGGGCGGGCTATGGCTACACCTTC. This gives the protein CASSRIEGAGYGYTF.

The chain links TRBV19 to TRBJ1-2; TRBD1 is a possible D gene (5 bases). V lost 3 bases to trimming and J lost 4 bases, with 15 bases between them. Germline V gives CDR1 LNHDA, CDR2 SQIVND (reference sequence). The CDR3 sequence is 15 residues long. The CDR3, as DNA: TGTGCCAGTAGTATCGGGGGTGGGGCATCCTATGGCTACACCTTC. As protein: CASSIGGGASYGYTF. Complete variable domain (other parts from reference TRBV19 and TRBJ1-2): DGGITQSPKYLFRKEGQNVTLSCEQNLNHDAMYWYRQDPGQGLRLIYYSQIVNDFQKGDIAEGYSVSREKKESFPLTVTSAQKNPTAFYLCASSIGGGASYGYTFGSGTRLTVV.

The chain joins TRBV28 to TRBJ2-1, with 10 positions matching TRBD2. CDR3 length: 17 residues. The germline gives CDR1 MDHEN, CDR2 SYDVKM. Trimming took 2 bases from V and 3 from J; bases not matched to a gene: 7. The CDR3 DNA follows: TGTGCCAGCAGTTTAGGGATGACTAGCGGGTTCTACAATGAGCAGTTCTTC. It yields the protein CASSLGMTSGFYNEQFF.

V gene TRBV7-2 combines with J gene TRBJ2-2; TRBD2 agrees at 7 bases. V lost 5 bases to trimming and J lost 7 bases; unmatched junction nucleotides: 4. The CDR3 is made up of 13 amino acids. The germline V gene encodes CDR1 SGHTA and CDR2 FQGNSA. CDR3 residues: CASSTGGIGELFF. The CDR3 DNA is TGTGCCAGCAGCACCGGGGGGATCGGGGAGCTGTTTTTT.

CDR3 DNA sequence: TGCAGCGTTGAGTCCAGGGGGAATACTTTATTGTACGAGCAGTACTTC. This sequence encodes CSVESRGNTLLYEQYF. The chain combines TRBV29-1 with TRBJ2-7; 7 bases line up with TRBD1. V dropped 3 bases and J dropped 4; count of bases not matched to a gene: 15. CDR3 length: 16 amino acids. Germline V lookup: CDR1 SQVTM, CDR2 ANQGSEA.

Within the sample, this clone is medium-sized. The genes are TRBV7-3 and TRBJ2-1; TRBD1 might be the D (6 bases). V lost 5 bases to trimming and J lost 8 bases, with 19 bases between them. The CDR3 has 15 amino acids. Germline CDR1 is SGHTA and CDR2 is FQGTGA. Here the CDR3 reads CASSPADRSVDEQFF. For the CDR3, the DNA is TGTGCCAGCAGCCCCGCCGACAGGAGTGTCGATGAGCAGTTCTTC.

This clone has just a few counts. This sequence joins TRBV7-9 and TRBJ2-5, with TRBD1 matching 7 bases. Germline CDR1 SEHNR, CDR2 FQNEAQ (reference sequence). This CDR3 comprises 15 residues. V was pared by 5 bases and J by 2 bases, with 8 bases of the junction left unmatched. The CDR3 loop is CASSGHLTGQETQYF. As DNA, the CDR3 is TGTGCCAGCAGCGGTCACTTGACAGGGCAAGAGACCCAGTACTTC.

The chain employs TRBV11-1 and TRBJ1-2, with 7 bases that match TRBD1. The length of the CDR3 is 13 residues. V lost 6 bases to trimming and J lost 4 bases; unmatched junction nucleotides: 5. CDR1 is SGHAT and CDR2 is FQDESV in the germline V gene (reference sequence). The CDR3 coding sequence is TGTGCCAGCAGACCCACAGGGGCCTATGGCTACACCTTC. Translated: CASRPTGAYGYTF.

V usage is TRBV6-1 and J usage is TRBJ2-1; 8 bases line up with TRBD1. Germline CDR1 and CDR2: MNHNS and SASEGT. The CDR3 is 19 amino acids. Trimming removed 4 bases from V and 0 bases from J; junction bases left unmatched: 14. Here the CDR3 DNA reads TGTGCCAGCAGTGGTGCCGGGACAGGAGTTTTAAGCTCCTACAATGAGCAGTTCTTC. This gives the protein CASSGAGTGVLSSYNEQFF.

The chain carries TRBV5-4 and TRBJ1-5, with a weak D call TRBD1 (5 bases). Trimming pared 2 bases from V and 2 bases from J, leaving 14 bases between. CDR3 length: 16 amino acids. Germline CDR1 is SGHNT and CDR2 is YYREEE (reference sequence). The CDR3 region has the DNA TGTGCCAGCAGCTTCGATGGGGGTTCTCGCAATCAGCCCCAGCATTTT. The encoded protein is CASSFDGGSRNQPQHF. The full variable domain, its missing parts supplied by reference TRBV5-4 and TRBJ1-5, is ETGVTQSPTHLIKTRGQQVTLRCSSQSGHNTVSWYQQALGQGPQFIFQYYREEENGRGNFPPRFSGLQFPNYSSELNVNALELDDSALYLCASSFDGGSRNQPQHFGDGTRLSIL.

The chain joins TRBV5-1 to TRBJ1-4; 8 bases agree with TRBD1. This CDR3 spans 14 amino acids. Germline loops: CDR1 SGHRS, CDR2 YFSETQ. J lost 7 bases, V lost 0 bases, and 2 bases had no gene match. The CDR3 coding sequence is TGCGCCAGCAGCTTGGGAACAGGGGGTGAAAAACTGTTTTTT. Amino acids: CASSLGTGGEKLFF.

V gene TRBV2 combines with J gene TRBJ2-1; unclear D gene. V was pared by 3 bases and J by 0 bases, with 15 bases between. Germline V lookup: CDR1 SNHLY, CDR2 FYNNEI. The CDR3 is 17 amino acids. CDR3 in DNA: TGTGCCAGCAGTGATGTAGCAGGCGTCAGCTCCTACAATGAGCAGTTCTTC. Protein sequence: CASSDVAGVSSYNEQFF.

This chain connects TRBV7-3 to TRBJ2-3, with 8 bases that match TRBD2. Germline loops: CDR1 SGHTA, CDR2 FQGTGA. The CDR3 totals 15 residues. V lost 2 bases and J lost 4; bases outside the gene matches: 5. The CDR3 here is CASSLFGRAADTQYF. The DNA for the CDR3 is TGTGCCAGCAGCTTATTCGGGAGGGCAGCAGATACGCAGTATTTT.

The chain uses TRBV28 and TRBJ1-3; possible D gene TRBD1, 5 bases. Trimming cost V 2 bases and J 2 bases, with 10 bases left between them. From germline, CDR1 is MDHEN and CDR2 SYDVKM. This CDR3 contains 15 residues. CDR3 sequence: CASSLRGITGNTIYF. The CDR3 DNA reads TGTGCCAGCAGTTTACGGGGGATCACTGGAAACACCATATATTTT.

The chain employs TRBV29-1 and TRBJ1-2, with TRBD1 matching over 7 bases. The CDR3 contains 14 residues. V gave up 6 bases and J gave up 2 bases; unmatched junction bases: 9. Germline CDR1 and CDR2: SQVTM and ANQGSEA. Written as DNA, the CDR3 is TGCAGCGTATTTTTGAACAGGGGCAACTATGGCTACACCTTC. Translated, it gives CSVFLNRGNYGYTF.

This chain uses TRBV30 with TRBJ1-1; D unclear. This CDR3 contains 12 residues. Germline-derived CDR1 and CDR2 are GTSNPN and SVGIG (reference sequence). V was shortened by 7 bases and J by 2 bases, with 11 bases between the two germline ends. The CDR3 nucleotides read TGTGCCTCGGGGTGGCCCAACACTGAAGCTTTCTTT. Its translation is CASGWPNTEAFF.

This clone has only a few counts. This chain uses TRBV5-4 with TRBJ2-7; D unclear. The CDR3 totals 14 residues. V lost 1 base, J lost 0 bases, and 8 bases lay in between. The V gene's germline CDR1 is SGHNT and CDR2 YYREEE (reference sequence). The CDR3 bases are TGTGCCAGCAGCTTGATCGCAAACTCCTACGAGCAGTACTTC. Translated, it gives CASSLIANSYEQYF.

The rearrangement links TRBV7-9 to TRBJ2-5; 8 positions agree with TRBD2. In germline, CDR1 is SEHNR, CDR2 FQNEAQ (reference sequence). CDR3 size: 18 residues. V gave up 0 bases and J gave up 0 bases; unmatched junction bases: 9. The CDR3 nucleotides read TGTGCCAGCAGCTTAGCTGGTCGGGAGGGGGTGTACCAAGAGACCCAGTACTTC. This translates into CASSLAGREGVYQETQYF.

The chain is built from TRBV6-4 and TRBJ2-3, with 14 nucleotides matching TRBD2. The V and J ends lost 7 bases and 6 bases, in that order; junction bases with no gene match: 9. The CDR3 totals 16 residues. Germline V CDR1 and CDR2: MRHNA, SNTAGT. The CDR3 sequence is CASKRVGTSGSDTQYF. CDR3 DNA sequence: TGTGCCAGCAAGCGTGTAGGGACTAGCGGGAGTGATACGCAGTATTTT.

The rearrangement uses TRBV5-5 and TRBJ2-5, with D maybe TRBD1 (6 bases). This CDR3 region has 11 residues. V was trimmed by 0 bases and J by 10 bases, leaving 7 bases between them. Germline lookup yields CDR1 SGHKS and CDR2 YYEKEE (reference sequence). The CDR3 DNA reads as TGTGCCAGCAGCTTGGCAGGGGTCCAGTACTTC. Translated: CASSLAGVQYF. The complete variable domain, with remaining parts taken from reference TRBV5-5 and TRBJ2-5, reads DAGVTQSPTHLIKTRGQQVTLRCSPISGHKSVSWYQQVLGQGPQFIFQYYEKEERGRGNFPDRFSARQFPNYSSELNVNALLLGDSALYLCASSLAGVQYFGPGTRLLVL.

This chain's CDR3 is CASSLVLAVYNEQFF. Written as DNA, the CDR3 is TGCGCCAGCAGCTTGGTGCTAGCGGTTTACAATGAGCAGTTCTTC. The V and J genes are TRBV5-1 and TRBJ2-1; 7 bases line up with TRBD2. Looked up from germline, CDR1 is SGHRS and CDR2 is YFSETQ. The CDR3 has 15 amino acids. Unmatched junction bases numbered 4, after V lost 0 bases and J lost 4 bases.

The V call is TRBV25-1, the J call TRBJ2-7; the match to TRBD2 covers 8 bases. The CDR3 is 13 amino acids. With V trimmed by 6 bases and J by 4 bases, 5 bases remained unmatched. The germline CDR1 and CDR2 sequences are MGHDK and SYGVNS. Here the CDR3 reads CASSVAGSYEQYF. CDR3 DNA sequence: TGTGCCAGCAGCGTAGCGGGAAGTTACGAGCAGTACTTC.

The V gene is TRBV7-3, the J gene TRBJ2-3; D may match TRBD1 or TRBD2 (5 bases each). CDR3 length equals 17 residues. The ends were cut back, 0 bases at V and 0 bases at J, with 13 bases in the middle. The germline CDR1 and CDR2 sequences are SGHTA and FQGTGA. For the CDR3, the DNA is TGTGCCAGCAGCTTAACGAGGGGCACTAAAAGCACAGATACGCAGTATTTT. Residues: CASSLTRGTKSTDTQYF.

The rearrangement joins TRBV5-6 to TRBJ1-1; TRBD1 aligns across 9 bases. With 0 bases clipped from V and 3 bases from J, the junction kept 12 bases outside the gene matches. CDR1 and CDR2 (germline): SGHDT, YYEEEE. CDR3 length: 18 residues. CDR3 DNA: TGTGCCAGCAGCTTGGCCCTGAGTTTGACAGGGGGATACACTGAAGCTTTCTTT. Encoded protein: CASSLALSLTGGYTEAFF.

The chain combines TRBV9 with TRBJ2-3, with unresolved D. The CDR3 sequence is 13 residues long. Germline V gives CDR1 SGDLS, CDR2 YYNGEE. V was clipped by 4 bases and J by 2 bases, with 8 bases between them. The CDR3 bases are TGTGCCAGCAGCTCACCTAACACAGATACGCAGTATTTT. Protein product: CASSSPNTDTQYF.

The chain joins TRBV12-2 to TRBJ2-7; the table assigns TRBD2, which was not confirmed against the DNA. TRBV12-2 is a pseudogene. The CDR3 is 23 amino acids. Here the CDR3 reads CASRLGLPATGTSGHGREYEQYF. CDR3 sequence (DNA): TGTGCAAGTCGCTTAGGCCTTCCTGCCACTGGGACTAGCGGGCACGGGAGGGAATACGAGCAGTACTTC.

The CDR3 reads CAWNPGSNTEAFF. The CDR3, as DNA: TGTGCCTGGAATCCTGGGTCGAACACTGAAGCTTTCTTT. The rearrangement joins TRBV30 to TRBJ1-1; no definite D call. The CDR3 length is 13 residues. Germline V CDR1 and CDR2: GTSNPN, SVGIG (reference sequence). The V end was cut by 4 bases, the J end by 1 base, with 10 bases between.